A single sample gave rise to the 14 T cell receptor beta chains below, sequenced in a study of blood T cell repertoires in COVID-19. Repertoires were generated with immunoSEQ multiplex PCR, while TCRdb's copy carries only in-frame clones and drops some. The sample includes a few hundred thousand clones, approximately 87% of them seen just once. Sequences were obtained from peripheral blood. Receptors originate from a woman aged 25-40 years with COVID-19, enrolled during active disease.

This clone was counted at least ten times. V gene TRBV12-3 or TRBV12-4 combines with J gene TRBJ1-5, with 7 bases matching TRBD1. The CDR3 length is 12 residues. The V gene end was trimmed by 7 bases and the J gene end by 6 bases; junction bases not matched to a gene: 3. The CDR3 loop is CASTQGVQPQHF. DNA of the CDR3: TGTGCCAGCACCCAGGGGGTTCAGCCCCAGCATTTT.

The chain joins TRBV27 to TRBJ1-1; the match to TRBD1 covers 7 bases. CDR1 and CDR2 from the germline V gene are MNHEY and SMNVEV (reference sequence). The CDR3 spans 16 residues. V shed 1 base, J shed 5 bases, and the junction held 10 bases outside the gene matches. DNA for the CDR3: TGTGCCAGCAGTTTATACGCCGGACAGGCGGGTACTGAAGCTTTCTTT. It encodes CASSLYAGQAGTEAFF.

The chain links TRBV28 to TRBJ2-5; 14 nucleotides agree with TRBD2. The CDR3 sequence is 15 residues long. The V segment lost 3 bases and the J segment 4 bases; nucleotides outside the gene matches: 1. Germline V CDR1 and CDR2: MDHEN, SYDVKM. The CDR3 region is CASSLGLAGVETQYF. CDR3 bases: TGTGCCAGCAGTTTGGGACTAGCGGGAGTAGAGACCCAGTACTTC. The whole variable domain, remainder taken from reference TRBV28 and TRBJ2-5, is DVKVTQSSRYLVKRTGEKVFLECVQDMDHENMFWYRQDPGLGLRLIYFSYDVKMKEKGDIPEGYSVSREKKERFSLILESASTNQTSMYLCASSLGLAGVETQYFGPGTRLLVL.

The CDR3 reads CASSQDGYLAGGREQFF. CDR3 sequence (DNA): TGCGCCAGCAGCCAAGATGGATACCTAGCGGGAGGGAGGGAGCAGTTCTTC. J is TRBJ2-1 and V is TRBV4-1; 12 nucleotides align to TRBD2. The germline V gene has CDR1 MGHRA and CDR2 YSYEKL. V lost 0 bases and J lost 10; bases outside the gene matches: 10. The CDR3 totals 17 residues.

V is TRBV30 and J is TRBJ2-1, with 7 bases that match TRBD2. The CDR3 runs to 15 residues. The germline V gene encodes CDR1 GTSNPN and CDR2 SVGIG (reference sequence). Trimming took 0 bases from V and 4 from J; bases not matched to a gene: 6. CDR3 bases: TGTGCCTGGAGTGTTCGCGGGAGCCGATACAATGAGCAGTTCTTC. It codes for CAWSVRGSRYNEQFF.

The V gene is TRBV2, the J gene TRBJ2-5; D is unclear. The V gene's germline CDR1 is SNHLY and CDR2 FYNNEI. The V end was cut by 2 bases, the J end by 5 bases, with 9 bases between. The CDR3 consists of 13 residues. The CDR3, as DNA: TGTGCCAGCAGTGAACTAAGGCGGGAGACCCAGTACTTC. Translated: CASSELRRETQYF.

The chain has TRBV9 and TRBJ1-1, with D tentatively TRBD1 (5 bases). CDR3 length equals 14 residues. Germline V gives CDR1 SGDLS, CDR2 YYNGEE. V dropped 0 bases and J dropped 7 bases, with 13 bases sitting between them. The CDR3 nucleotides read TGTGCCAGCAGCGTAGGGAGGAGGGGCGGTGAAGCTTTCTTT. Its protein is CASSVGRRGGEAFF.

This sequence joins TRBV11-3 and TRBJ2-7; 9 bases are shared with TRBD1. Trimming took 5 bases from V and 1 from J; bases not matched to a gene: 3. The CDR3 has 14 residues. The germline CDR1 and CDR2 sequences are SGHNT and YENEEA. The CDR3 loop is CASSRGTGSYEQYF. The CDR3 DNA is TGTGCCAGCAGCCGAGGGACAGGGTCCTACGAGCAGTACTTC.

The V and J genes are TRBV24-1 and TRBJ1-4; the match to TRBD1 covers 9 bases. Germline loops: CDR1 KGHDR, CDR2 SFDVKD. V lost 4 bases to trimming and J lost 6 bases; unmatched junction nucleotides: 5. This CDR3 spans 15 amino acids. The CDR3 is CATSDPGQGDEKLFF. In DNA, the CDR3 is TGTGCCACCAGTGACCCGGGACAGGGTGATGAAAAACTGTTTTTT.

This clone was observed a handful of times. The chain couples TRBV18 to TRBJ1-1, with D possibly being TRBD1 (6 bases). The germline gives CDR1 KGHSH, CDR2 LQKENI. Deletions cut 3 bases from V and 5 bases from J, with 13 bases between. This CDR3 region has 14 residues. CDR3 region: CASSPGGGTTEAFF. Here the CDR3 DNA reads TGTGCCAGCTCACCCGGGGGGGGGACAACTGAAGCTTTCTTT.

This sequence joins TRBV7-9 and TRBJ2-4; D uncertain. Trimming took 5 bases from V and 0 from J, leaving 11 bases between them. In germline, CDR1 is SEHNR, CDR2 FQNEAQ (reference sequence). CDR3 length equals 15 residues. The CDR3 region has the DNA TGTGCCAGCAGCCTTCGACTGGAAGCCAAAAACATTCAGTACTTC. It specifies CASSLRLEAKNIQYF.

The rearrangement uses TRBV5-6 and TRBJ2-3; 7 bases line up with TRBD2. CDR1 SGHDT and CDR2 YYEEEE come from the germline V gene. The CDR3 loop spans 14 amino acids. V gave up 4 bases and J gave up 4 bases; unmatched junction bases: 6. The CDR3 is CASSRGLDPDTQYF. As DNA, the CDR3 is TGTGCCAGCAGCCGCGGACTAGATCCAGATACGCAGTATTTT. The full variable domain, in which reference TRBV5-6 and TRBJ2-3 provide the parts outside the CDR3, is DAGVTQSPTHLIKTRGQQVTLRCSPKSGHDTVSWYQQALGQGPQFIFQYYEEEERQRGNFPDRFSGHQFPNYSSELNVNALLLGDSALYLCASSRGLDPDTQYFGPGTRLTVL.

The chain couples TRBV5-1 to TRBJ1-5; 8 bases are shared with TRBD1. This CDR3 contains 16 residues. V lost 0 bases and J lost 1; bases outside the gene matches: 3. Germline V gene sequence: CDR1 SGHRS, CDR2 YFSETQ. For the CDR3, the DNA is TGCGCCAGCAGCTTGGAAGGACAGGGCAGCAATCAGCCCCAGCATTTT. It is translated as CASSLEGQGSNQPQHF.

This clone has only a few counts. The CDR3 DNA sequence: TGTGCCTGGAGTGGACTAGCGGGAGCATCCACCAGCACAGATACGCAGTATTTT. Protein sequence: CAWSGLAGASTSTDTQYF. The gene calls are TRBV30 and TRBJ2-3; 12 nucleotides match TRBD2. The CDR3 runs 18 residues. Trimming cost V 1 base and J 0 bases; bases outside gene matches: 8. Germline CDR1 is GTSNPN and CDR2 is SVGIG (reference sequence).